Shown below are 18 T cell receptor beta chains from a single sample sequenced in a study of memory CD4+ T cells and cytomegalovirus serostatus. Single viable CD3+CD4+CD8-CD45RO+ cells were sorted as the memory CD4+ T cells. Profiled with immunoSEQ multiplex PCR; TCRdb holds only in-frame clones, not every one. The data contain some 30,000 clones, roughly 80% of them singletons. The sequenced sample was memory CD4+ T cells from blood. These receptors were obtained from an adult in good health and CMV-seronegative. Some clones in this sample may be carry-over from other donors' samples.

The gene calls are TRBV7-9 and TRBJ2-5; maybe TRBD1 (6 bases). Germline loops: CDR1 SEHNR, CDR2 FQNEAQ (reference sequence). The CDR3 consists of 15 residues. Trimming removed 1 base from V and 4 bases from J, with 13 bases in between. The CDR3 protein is CASSLGTGTTETQYF. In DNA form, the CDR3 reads TGTGCCAGCAGCTTAGGCACAGGGACCACAGAGACCCAGTACTTC.

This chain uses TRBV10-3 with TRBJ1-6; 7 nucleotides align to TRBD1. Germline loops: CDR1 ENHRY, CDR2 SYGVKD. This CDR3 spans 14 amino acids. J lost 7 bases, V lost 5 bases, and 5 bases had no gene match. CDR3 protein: CAISMDRQNSPLHF. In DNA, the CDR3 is TGTGCCATCAGTATGGACAGGCAGAATTCACCCCTCCACTTT.

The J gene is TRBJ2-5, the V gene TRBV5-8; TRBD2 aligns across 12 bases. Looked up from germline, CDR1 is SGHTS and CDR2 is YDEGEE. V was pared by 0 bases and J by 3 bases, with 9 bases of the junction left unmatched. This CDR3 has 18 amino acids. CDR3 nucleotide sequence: TGTGCCAGCAGCTTGGAGGGGCGACTAGCGGGGGCAGAAGAGACCCAGTACTTC. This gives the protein CASSLEGRLAGAEETQYF.

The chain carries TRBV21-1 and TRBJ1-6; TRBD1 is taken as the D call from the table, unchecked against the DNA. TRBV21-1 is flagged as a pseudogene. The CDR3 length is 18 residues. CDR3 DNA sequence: TGTGCCAGCAGCAAATCAGGGATTTGCAGGGGGCAGGATTCACCCCTCCACTTT. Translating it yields CASSKSGICRGQDSPLHF.

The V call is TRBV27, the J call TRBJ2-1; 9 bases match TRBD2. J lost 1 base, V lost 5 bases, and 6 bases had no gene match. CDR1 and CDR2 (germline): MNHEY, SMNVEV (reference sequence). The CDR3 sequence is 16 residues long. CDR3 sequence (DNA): TGTGCCAGCAGTCCCTACGCGGGGGGGTCCTACAATGAGCAGTTCTTC. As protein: CASSPYAGGSYNEQFF.

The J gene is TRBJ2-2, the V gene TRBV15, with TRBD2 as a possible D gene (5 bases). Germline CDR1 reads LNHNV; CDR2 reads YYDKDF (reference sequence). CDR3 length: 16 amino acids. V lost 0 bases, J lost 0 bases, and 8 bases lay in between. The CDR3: CATSRDGGANTGELFF. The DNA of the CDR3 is TGTGCCACCAGCAGAGATGGAGGTGCGAACACCGGGGAGCTGTTTTTT.

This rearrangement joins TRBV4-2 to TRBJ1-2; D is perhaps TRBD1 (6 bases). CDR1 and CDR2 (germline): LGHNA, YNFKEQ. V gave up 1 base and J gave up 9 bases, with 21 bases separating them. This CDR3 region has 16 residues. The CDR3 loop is CASSQGEMRGARSYTF. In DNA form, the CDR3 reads TGTGCCAGCAGCCAAGGTGAGATGCGGGGGGCGAGAAGCTACACCTTC.

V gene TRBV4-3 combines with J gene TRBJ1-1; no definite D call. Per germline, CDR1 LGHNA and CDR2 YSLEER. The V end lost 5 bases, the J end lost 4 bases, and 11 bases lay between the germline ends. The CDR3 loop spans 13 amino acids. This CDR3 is CASSFGEGTEAFF. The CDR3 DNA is TGCGCCAGCAGCTTCGGGGAAGGCACTGAAGCTTTCTTT.

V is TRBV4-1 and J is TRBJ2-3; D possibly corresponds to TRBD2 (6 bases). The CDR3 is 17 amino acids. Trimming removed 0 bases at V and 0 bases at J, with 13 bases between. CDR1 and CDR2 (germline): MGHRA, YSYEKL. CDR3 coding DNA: TGCGCCAGCAGCCAAGAGAGGGCGGGGTACAGCACAGATACGCAGTATTTT. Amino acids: CASSQERAGYSTDTQYF.

CDR3 in amino acids: CASSLAGGLDYGYTF. CDR3 DNA: TGTGCCAGCAGCTTGGCGGGAGGCCTTGACTATGGCTACACCTTC. The genes are TRBV5-6 and TRBJ1-2; D call uncertain. The germline V and J ends were trimmed by 0 bases and 3 bases, with 12 bases remaining between them. Per the germline V gene, CDR1 is SGHDT and CDR2 is YYEEEE. The CDR3 totals 15 residues.

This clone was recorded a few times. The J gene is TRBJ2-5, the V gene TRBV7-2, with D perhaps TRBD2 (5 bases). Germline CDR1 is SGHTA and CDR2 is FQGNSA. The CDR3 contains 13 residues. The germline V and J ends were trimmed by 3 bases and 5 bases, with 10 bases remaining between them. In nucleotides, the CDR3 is TGTGCCAGCAGCTTTACTAGGGAGGAGACCCAGTACTTC. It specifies CASSFTREETQYF.

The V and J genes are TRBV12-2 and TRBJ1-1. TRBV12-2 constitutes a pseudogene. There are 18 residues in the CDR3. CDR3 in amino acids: CASRSGGWERVMNTEAFF. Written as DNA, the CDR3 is TGTGCAAGTCGCTCGGGTGGGTGGGAGAGGGTCATGAACACTGAAGCTTTCTTT.

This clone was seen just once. The CDR3 sequence: CSVVPGQGQPQHF. The DNA of the CDR3 is TGCAGCGTCGTACCGGGACAAGGTCAGCCCCAGCATTTT. The chain employs TRBV29-1 and TRBJ1-5; D is possibly TRBD1 (6 bases). Per germline, CDR1 SQVTM and CDR2 ANQGSEA. This CDR3 comprises 13 residues. Trimming stripped 6 bases from V and 6 bases from J, with 15 bases between. Using reference TRBV29-1 and TRBJ1-5 for the parts outside the CDR3, the full variable domain is SAVISQKPSRDICQRGTSLTIQCQVDSQVTMMFWYRQQPGQSLTLIATANQGSEATYESGFVIDKFPISRPNLTFSTLTVSNMSPEDSSIYLCSVVPGQGQPQHFGDGTRLSIL.

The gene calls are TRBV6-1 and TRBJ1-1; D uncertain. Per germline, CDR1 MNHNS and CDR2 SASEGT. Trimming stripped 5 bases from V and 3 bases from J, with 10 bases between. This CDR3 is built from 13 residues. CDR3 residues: CASSRQVYTEAFF. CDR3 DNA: TGTGCCAGCAGTAGACAAGTTTACACTGAAGCTTTCTTT.

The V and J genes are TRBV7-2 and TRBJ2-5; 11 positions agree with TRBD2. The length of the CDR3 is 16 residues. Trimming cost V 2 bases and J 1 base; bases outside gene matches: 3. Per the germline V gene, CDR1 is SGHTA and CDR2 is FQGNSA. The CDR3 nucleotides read TGTGCCAGCAGCTTAACCGGGACTAGCGGCCAAGAGACCCAGTACTTC. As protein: CASSLTGTSGQETQYF.

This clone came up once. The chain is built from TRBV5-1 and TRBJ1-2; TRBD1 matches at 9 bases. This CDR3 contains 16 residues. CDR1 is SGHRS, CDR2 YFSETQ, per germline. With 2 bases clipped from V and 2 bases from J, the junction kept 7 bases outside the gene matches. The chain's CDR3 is CASSLMDRGVNYGYTF. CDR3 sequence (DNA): TGCGCCAGCAGCTTAATGGACAGGGGCGTGAACTATGGCTACACCTTC.

The CDR3 nucleotides are TGTGCCAGCAGCTTAGATGGGACAGGGATTTCACCCCTCCACTTT. Its translation is CASSLDGTGISPLHF. The gene calls are TRBV5-6 and TRBJ1-6, with TRBD1 matching 9 bases. J was trimmed by 9 bases and V by 2 bases; bases with no gene match: 6. The CDR3 extends over 15 amino acids. Germline CDR1 reads SGHDT; CDR2 reads YYEEEE.

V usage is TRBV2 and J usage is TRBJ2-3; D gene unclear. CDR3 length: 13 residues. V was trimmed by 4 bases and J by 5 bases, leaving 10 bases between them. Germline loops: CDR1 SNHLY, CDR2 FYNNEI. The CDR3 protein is CASSGLDRDTQYF. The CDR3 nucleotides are TGTGCCAGCAGTGGTCTCGACCGAGATACGCAGTATTTT.